The rows below give T cell receptor beta chains drawn from one sample of a study of response to subunit inactivated influenza vaccine. TCRdb itself ran the RT-PCR reads through MiXCR, one entry per CDR3 protein. The table shows about 570,000 distinct CDR3 sequences, with about 11% occurring only once. A further study also used this sample, focusing on T cells expressing NK-cell markers.

The material was PBMCs from blood, obtained on the day of vaccination. These receptors were taken from a man aged 45-65 years who received an inactivated influenza vaccine. CDR3s include the opening cysteine and the closing phenylalanine or tryptophan. The order of the fields is V gene, clone size, J gene, D gene, CDR3 protein, CDR3 DNA. A D gene is named only where the DNA matches it firmly. Not every row has a clone size; where given, it reads once, few, many or a size class.

TRBV4-3	many	TRBJ2-2	TRBD2	CASSPGLAGANTGELFF	TGCGCCAGCAGCCCGGGACTAGCGGGCGCGAACACCGGGGAGCTGTTTTTT
TRBV20-1	NA	TRBJ2-7	TRBD1	CSARDSVPGQVYEQYF	TGCAGTGCTAGAGATTCCGTCCCGGGACAGGTTTACGAGCAGTACTTC
TRBV5-1	few	TRBJ2-3	NA	CATRVDTDTQYF	TGCGCCACCCGGGTGGACACAGATACGCAGTATTTT
TRBV20-1	NA	TRBJ2-1	TRBD1	CSAFSTGSTEQFF	TGCAGTGCTTTCTCGACAGGGAGCACTGAGCAGTTCTTC
TRBV12-3/TRBV12-4	NA	TRBJ1-5	NA	CASSGHRYSNQPQHF	TGTGCCAGCAGTGGACACAGGTATAGCAATCAGCCCCAGCATTTT
TRBV28	few	TRBJ2-5	TRBD1	CAIRDSQWGPETQYF	TGTGCCATCCGGGACAGTCAGTGGGGTCCAGAGACCCAGTACTTC
TRBV4-3	NA	TRBJ2-2	NA	CASSQSPGGGELFF	TGCGCCAGCAGCCAATCCCCTGGTGGCGGGGAGCTGTTTTTT
TRBV10-3	few	TRBJ2-5	TRBD2	CATRPGLADLKETQYF	TGTGCCACCCGACCCGGACTAGCGGATCTTAAAGAGACCCAGTACTTC
TRBV7-8	few	TRBJ2-1	NA	CASSLRGGDGEQFF	TGTGCCAGCAGCTTGAGGGGGGGAGACGGTGAGCAGTTCTTC
TRBV18	few	TRBJ2-4	NA	CASSESEAKNIQYF	TGTGCCAGCTCTGAAAGTGAAGCCAAAAACATTCAGTACTTC
TRBV9	few	TRBJ2-1	TRBD2	CASSARSAGGHEQFF	TGTGCCAGCAGCGCGCGGTCGGCGGGAGGGCATGAGCAGTTCTTC
TRBV7-6	many	TRBJ2-3	TRBD1	CASSYPGQGADTQYF	TGTGCCAGCAGCTATCCGGGACAGGGGGCAGATACGCAGTATTTT
TRBV6-1	few	TRBJ2-2	TRBD2	CASSPLAENTGELFF	TGTGCCAGCAGTCCACTAGCGGAGAACACCGGGGAGCTGTTTTTT
TRBV29-1	few	TRBJ2-2	NA	CSVWLAYTGELFF	TGCAGCGTTTGGCTAGCCTACACCGGGGAGCTGTTTTTT
TRBV29-1	many	TRBJ2-7	TRBD1	CSASGQGTYEQYF	TGCAGCGCCTCTGGACAGGGAACCTACGAGCAGTACTTC
TRBV12-3/TRBV12-4	many	TRBJ2-3	NA	CASRTGSSDTQYF	TGTGCCAGCAGGACTGGGAGTTCAGATACGCAGTATTTT
TRBV4-2	few	TRBJ1-2	NA	CASSQPDYGYTF	TGTGCCAGCAGCCAGCCAGACTATGGCTACACCTTC
TRBV29-1	NA	TRBJ2-1	NA	CSVEYSFSNEQFF	TGCAGCGTTGAATACTCATTCAGCAATGAGCAGTTCTTC
TRBV11-2	NA	TRBJ2-5	TRBD1	CASSSTRDRAWGETQYF	TGTGCCAGCAGCTCTACAAGGGACAGGGCTTGGGGAGAGACCCAGTACTTC
TRBV15	NA	TRBJ2-7	NA	CATSRDYQASTYEQYF	TGTGCCACCAGCAGAGATTACCAGGCGTCCACCTACGAGCAGTACTTC
TRBV5-1	few	TRBJ1-1	NA	CASSLAVGSTEAFF	TGCGCCAGCAGCTTGGCCGTCGGCAGCACTGAAGCTTTCTTT
TRBV10-2	NA	TRBJ2-7	NA	CASSADAPEDYEQYF	TGCGCCAGCAGCGCTGACGCCCCGGAGGACTACGAGCAGTACTTC
TRBV7-8	few	TRBJ2-2	NA	CASSLARDSTGELFF	TGTGCCAGCAGCTTAGCGCGGGATTCAACCGGGGAGCTGTTTTTT
TRBV6-1	few	TRBJ2-1	NA	CASSERLSYNEQFF	TGTGCCAGCAGTGAAAGACTCTCCTACAATGAGCAGTTCTTC
TRBV6-2/TRBV6-3	many	TRBJ2-2	NA	CASTRGDGELFF	TGTGCCAGCACGAGAGGGGACGGGGAGCTGTTTTTT
TRBV19	few	TRBJ2-7	NA	CASSVRRTLSSYEQYF	TGTGCCAGTAGCGTCAGGCGCACCCTCAGCTCCTACGAGCAGTACTTC
TRBV23-1	NA	TRBJ2-7	TRBD1	CASSPLIGGGEQYF	TGCGCCAGCAGTCCCCTCATAGGGGGCGGCGAGCAGTACTTC
TRBV12-3/TRBV12-4	many	TRBJ1-2	TRBD1	CASSESDRVGYTF	TGTGCCAGCAGTGAGTCGGACAGGGTTGGCTACACCTTC
TRBV7-8	few	TRBJ1-4	NA	CASSSRGTANPTNEKLFF	TGTGCCAGCAGCTCACGAGGGACGGCTAATCCAACTAATGAAAAACTGTTTTTT
TRBV12-3/TRBV12-4	NA	TRBJ2-3	TRBD2	CASSSWEGQNTQYF	TGTGCCAGCAGTTCCTGGGAGGGCCAAAATACGCAGTATTTT
TRBV7-9	NA	TRBJ2-7	NA	CASSPSSTVNTYEQYF	TGTGCCAGCAGCCCCTCCTCGACAGTAAACACCTACGAGCAGTACTTC
TRBV11-2	few	TRBJ2-1	NA	CASSLLSGLNNEQFF	TGTGCCAGCAGCTTACTTAGCGGACTAAATAATGAGCAGTTCTTC
TRBV20-1	many	TRBJ2-1	NA	CSARARDSYNEQFF	TGCAGTGCTAGAGCCCGGGACTCCTACAATGAGCAGTTCTTC
TRBV7-8	NA	TRBJ1-2	NA	CASSLAVGNRYGYTF	TGTGCCAGCAGCTTAGCCGTAGGGAATCGGTATGGCTACACCTTC
TRBV7-2	many	TRBJ2-5	TRBD1	CASSERTGQAVETQYF	TGTGCCAGCAGCGAACGGACAGGCCAGGCTGTGGAGACCCAGTACTTC
TRBV27	few	TRBJ2-4	NA	CASRIAGTPKNIQYF	TGTGCCAGCAGAATCGCCGGGACACCAAAAAACATTCAGTACTTC
TRBV10-3	few	TRBJ2-3	NA	CATYSDTQYF	TGTGCCACCTACTCAGATACGCAGTATTTT
TRBV2	few	TRBJ2-1	NA	CASSEGTNNEQFF	TGTGCCAGCAGTGAAGGGACAAACAATGAGCAGTTCTTC
TRBV9	NA	TRBJ2-3	TRBD2	CASSARTSGSTDTQYF	TGTGCCAGCAGCGCCAGGACTAGCGGAAGCACAGATACGCAGTATTTT
TRBV20-1	NA	TRBJ2-6	NA	CSAKTAPGANVLTF	TGCAGTGCTAAGACAGCTCCCGGGGCCAACGTCCTGACTTTC
TRBV20-1	many	TRBJ2-5	NA	CSAIRLLDSVETQYF	TGCAGTGCTATCCGACTTCTCGACAGTGTGGAGACCCAGTACTTC
TRBV20-1	NA	TRBJ2-7	NA	CSARLGASPYEQYF	TGCAGTGCTAGACTGGGGGCGAGTCCCTACGAGCAGTACTTC
TRBV29-1	many	TRBJ2-1	NA	CSVEDFQDNEQFF	TGCAGCGTTGAAGATTTCCAAGACAATGAGCAGTTCTTC
TRBV7-8	many	TRBJ2-7	NA	CASSRDRNYEQYF	TGTGCCAGCAGCAGAGACAGAAACTACGAGCAGTACTTC